This T cell receptor (beta chain) was obtained from a study of CD8 T cells in Susac syndrome (dated by TCRdb to about 2019). Background on the whole study: Whether CD8+ T cell activation and differentiation in Susac syndrome was antigen driven was tested using repertoire sequencing.

RNA was extracted using the RNeasy kit, and about 0.45 to 1 ug of the RNA was reverse transcribed with random hexamers. The immunoSEQ multiplex PCR assay, which covers 54 Vbeta and 13 Jbeta segments, was used to amplify TCR beta CDR3 regions. To correct PCR amplification bias, a synthetic template baseline was used for both primer optimization and computational correction. The paper's processing steps were these. Reads were assigned to V, D and J genes according to IMGT and analyzed in immunoSEQ Analyzer, with only productive sequences retained. Clonality was calculated as one minus the Shannon entropy normalized by log2 of the number of productive unique sequences. For each patient and control, public and private clones were evaluated within the 100 most prevalent clones. Clones were defined as Susac-specific if absent from the healthy and MS cohorts, from roughly 1,100 published viral clones and from other ImmuneACCESS disease sequences. TCRdb trimmed the raw reads at Q25, called clones with MiXCR and kept productive beta chains. Identical CDR3 protein sequences are pooled into one entry, listed with their most common genes and DNA. The V and J calls were not made by the authors but by TCRdb's processing. This sample gives roughly 330,000 distinct CDR3 sequences in total; roughly 94% of them show up just once. Approximately 0.065% of the sample belongs to the ten largest clones.

Per the germline V gene, SNHLY is the CDR1 and FYNNEI is the CDR2. The CDR3, cysteine through phenylalanine, is 12 amino acids long. Just CDR3 DNA is preserved here, 36 bases in frame from base 1. A distance of 9 bases separates the germline ends of V and J, which lose 7 bases and 2 bases respectively. Comments on this clonotype: It has no known antigen specificity. Base qualities are missing; no much larger clone stands one base away.

Peripheral blood CD8+ and CD4+ T cells from healthy donors, Susac syndrome patients and multiple sclerosis patients were profiled by high-throughput TCR beta sequencing. Treatment-naive patients with stable or active relapsing-remitting disease fulfilling revised McDonald criteria were used as multiple sclerosis controls. Bulk CD8+ and CD4+ T cells were purified by magnetic negative isolation, whereas CD8+ TEMRA cells were enriched by FACS. Blood was drawn into EDTA tubes, processed within 24 hours, and PBMCs were isolated by density gradient centrifugation. PBMCs destined for TCR sequencing were cryopreserved in liquid nitrogen and later thawed in a 37 °C water bath. Purity of sorted or isolated CD4+, CD8+ and CD8+ TEMRA cells was at least 90%. What the study reported, not specific to this receptor: The TCR sequencing and HLA analysis was acknowledged to have included a relatively small number of individuals.

The sequencing sample was made of CD4+ T cells from PBMCs. This chain is built from TRBV2 and TRBJ2-7, with a weak D call of TRBD2 (5 bases match). The clonotype originates from a human donor with multiple sclerosis. In nucleotide form, the sequence is TGTGCCAGCACGCCACTAGCCTACGAGCAGTACTTC. Translated, it gives CASTPLAYEQYF. The variable domain in full, with residues beyond the CDR3 obtained from the reference TRBV2 and TRBJ2-7 genes, is EPEVTQTPSHQVTQMGQEVILRCVPISNHLYFYWYRQILGQKVEFLVSFYNNEISEKSEIFDDQFSVERPDGSNFTLKIRSTKLEDSAMYFCASTPLAYEQYFGPGTRLTVT.